This TCR beta chain is from a study of T-cell reconstitution after alpha-beta-depleted transplantation in children (dated by TCRdb to the mid-2010s). For the wider study: Using TCR repertoire profiling, the study followed T-cell immune reconstitution in a quantitative way in children after TCRalphabeta/CD19-depleted allogeneic hematopoietic cell transplantation.

This clonotype was seen a handful of times. The antigen this receptor binds is unknown. No base-level quality is on record; no much larger clone is a single base apart. Reading the label with the study, this specimen's treatment or condition is: allogeneic hematopoietic cell transplantation with graft depleted of TCRalphabeta T cells and CD19 B cells. TCRalphabeta/CD19-depleted allogeneic hematopoietic cell grafts were given to the transplant recipients, all of whom were children. The paper as a whole reports these results and caveats: In some patients, the high TCRbeta diversity seen at day 60 was put down to recipient T cells and intrathymic progenitors that had survived conditioning. Over the following months the frequencies of hyperexpanded clones went down, and after one year T-cell counts and TCRbeta diversity were mostly credited to newly produced T cells. About two months after transplant, the apparently early recovery of alphabetaT-cell counts reportedly depended on just several hundred clones that had expanded rapidly and came from non-depleted graft cells.

Library preparation employed PCR. The data were produced on an Illumina HiSeq 2500. TCR library preparation used molecular barcoding, with unique molecular identifiers applied to normalize quantification of the TCRbeta repertoire. TCRdb ran its own pipeline on the public reads, namely fastp trimming at Q25 and MiXCR clone calling, and kept in-frame beta chains. Rows with a matching CDR3 protein are joined into one entry that keeps the most common DNA and genes. The sample includes about 980,000 distinct CDR3 sequences, with about 26% observed a single time. The ten largest clones add up to roughly 30% of the sample. The CDR3, cysteine through phenylalanine, is 14 amino acids long. The CDR3 DNA has 42 bases and is translated from base 1. V was cut back by 6 bases and J by 7 bases, leaving a gap of 16 bases between them.

The sample in question was PBMCs, mostly from graft donor cells, obtained 360 days after TCRalphabeta/CD19-depleted stem cell transplant. The chain employs TRBV12-3 or TRBV12-4 and TRBJ2-1; a tentative D match to TRBD1 spans 5 bases. The sequence was obtained from a boy less than two years old who had a stem cell transplant for SCID, so the T cells may come from the graft donor. The nucleotides read TGTGCCAGCAGCCCCCCGGACAACCGAAATGAGCAGTTCTTC. Its coded protein is CASSPPDNRNEQFF.